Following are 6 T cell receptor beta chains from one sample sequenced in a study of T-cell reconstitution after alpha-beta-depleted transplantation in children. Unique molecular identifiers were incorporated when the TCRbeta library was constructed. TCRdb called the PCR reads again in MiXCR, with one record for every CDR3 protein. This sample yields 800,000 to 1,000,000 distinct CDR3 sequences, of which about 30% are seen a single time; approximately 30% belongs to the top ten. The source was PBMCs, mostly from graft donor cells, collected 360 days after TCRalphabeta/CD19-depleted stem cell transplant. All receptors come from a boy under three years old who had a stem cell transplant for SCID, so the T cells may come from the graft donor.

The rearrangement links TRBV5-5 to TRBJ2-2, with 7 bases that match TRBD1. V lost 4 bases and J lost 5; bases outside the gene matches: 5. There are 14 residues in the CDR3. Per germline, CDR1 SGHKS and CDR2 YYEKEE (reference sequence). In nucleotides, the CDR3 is TGTGCCAGCAGCGTAAGGACAGGTACCGGGGAGCTGTTTTTT. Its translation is CASSVRTGTGELFF.

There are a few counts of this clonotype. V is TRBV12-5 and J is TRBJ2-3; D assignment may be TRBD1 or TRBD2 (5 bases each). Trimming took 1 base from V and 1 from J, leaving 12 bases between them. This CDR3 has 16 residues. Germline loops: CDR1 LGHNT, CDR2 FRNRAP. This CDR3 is CASGLGPGRRTDTQYF. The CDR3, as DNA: TGTGCTAGTGGTTTGGGCCCGGGACGGCGCACAGATACGCAGTATTTT.

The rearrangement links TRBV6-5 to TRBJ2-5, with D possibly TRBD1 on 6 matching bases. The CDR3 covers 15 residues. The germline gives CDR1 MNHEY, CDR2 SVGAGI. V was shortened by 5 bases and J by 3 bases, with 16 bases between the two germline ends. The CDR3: CASSLLQGWEETQYF. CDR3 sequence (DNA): TGTGCCAGCAGTCTACTCCAGGGGTGGGAAGAGACCCAGTACTTC.

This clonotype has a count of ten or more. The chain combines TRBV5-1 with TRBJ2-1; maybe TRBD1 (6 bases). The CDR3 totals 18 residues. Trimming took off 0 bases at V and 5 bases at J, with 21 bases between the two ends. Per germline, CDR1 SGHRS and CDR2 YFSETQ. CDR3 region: CASSLGWPNRAPNNEQFF. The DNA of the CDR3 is TGCGCCAGCAGCTTGGGTTGGCCCAACAGGGCCCCCAACAATGAGCAGTTCTTC. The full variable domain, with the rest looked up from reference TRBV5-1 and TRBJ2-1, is KAGVTQTPRYLIKTRGQQVTLSCSPISGHRSVSWYQQTPGQGLQFLFEYFSETQRNKGNFPGRFSGRQFSNSRSEMNVSTLELGDSALYLCASSLGWPNRAPNNEQFFGPGTRLTVL.

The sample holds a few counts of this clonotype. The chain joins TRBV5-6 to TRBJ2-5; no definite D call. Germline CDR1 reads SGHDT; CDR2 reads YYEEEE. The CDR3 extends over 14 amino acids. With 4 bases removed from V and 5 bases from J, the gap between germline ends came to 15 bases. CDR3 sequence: CASSLLLLHETQYF. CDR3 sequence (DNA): TGTGCCAGCAGCCTGTTATTGCTCCACGAGACCCAGTACTTC.

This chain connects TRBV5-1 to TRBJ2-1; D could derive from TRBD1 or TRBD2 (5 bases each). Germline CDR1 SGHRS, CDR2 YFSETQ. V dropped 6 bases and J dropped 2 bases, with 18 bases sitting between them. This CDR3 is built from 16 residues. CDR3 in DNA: TGCGCCAGCACCCTCGCCGGGACGGTCACCTACAATGAGCAGTTCTTC. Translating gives CASTLAGTVTYNEQFF.